The 13 T cell receptor beta chains below come from one sample, sequenced in a study of T-cell memory formation after mild COVID-19. Each CDR3 protein gets one entry after TCRdb re-called the 5' RACE reads with MiXCR. This sample has about 270,000 distinct CDR3 sequences, with 15% found just once. Specimen: PBMCs or a T cell subset sorted from them (not recorded which). These receptor sequences come from an adult woman who had mild COVID-19 (a few samples of this study predate the infection). Cell type and time point are not known.

V is TRBV7-3 and J is TRBJ2-5; 8 bases are shared with TRBD1. The CDR3 is 14 residues long. J lost 1 base, V lost 5 bases, and 3 bases had no gene match. Germline V gives CDR1 SGHTA, CDR2 FQGTGA. The CDR3 DNA reads as TGTGCCAGCAGCCGGACAGGGCTCCAAGAGACCCAGTACTTC. Translating gives CASSRTGLQETQYF.

The J gene is TRBJ2-1, the V gene TRBV5-1; 10 nucleotides line up with TRBD2. After removal of 0 bases from V and 7 bases from J, the junction contained 7 bases not matched to a gene. Germline V gene data show CDR1 as SGHRS and CDR2 as YFSETQ. The CDR3 consists of 16 residues. CDR3 sequence: CASSLGTSGGGNEQFF. The CDR3 DNA sequence: TGCGCCAGCAGCTTGGGGACTAGCGGAGGCGGTAATGAGCAGTTCTTC.

The V and J genes are TRBV7-2 and TRBJ2-3; D gene unclear. Germline CDR1 and CDR2: SGHTA and FQGNSA. The CDR3 spans 13 residues. Between the trimmed V and J ends, which lost 1 base and 7 bases, there was a span of 9 bases. CDR3 in amino acids: CASSLEAIHTQYF. The CDR3 DNA follows: TGTGCCAGCAGCTTAGAGGCGATCCATACGCAGTATTTT.

CDR3 coding DNA: TGCGCCAGCAGCCAAGATAGCGTCAGAACTTCCTACGAGCAGTACTTC. This encodes CASSQDSVRTSYEQYF. The chain uses TRBV4-3 and TRBJ2-7; maybe TRBD2 (5 bases). The CDR3 has 16 residues. Germline CDR1 LGHNA, CDR2 YSLEER. Trimming removed 0 bases from V and 1 base from J, with 13 bases in between.

This clonotype was counted between two and nine times. The rearrangement joins TRBV20-1 to TRBJ2-1, with D possibly being TRBD2 (6 bases). Trimming removed 2 bases from V and 8 bases from J, with 10 bases in between. Germline V gene lookup returns CDR1 DFQATT and CDR2 SNEGSKA (reference sequence). This CDR3 contains 12 residues. The CDR3 nucleotides are TGCAGTGCTAGACCGGGACTTGATGAGCAGTTCTTC. It codes for CSARPGLDEQFF.

The V and J genes are TRBV5-1 and TRBJ2-1; D gene ambiguous. Trimming took 0 bases from V and 9 from J, leaving 7 bases between them. The germline CDR1 and CDR2 sequences are SGHRS and YFSETQ. The CDR3 is 12 residues long. As DNA, the CDR3 is TGCGCCAGCAGCTTGGCGAGGAGTGAGCAGTTCTTC. As protein: CASSLARSEQFF.

This clonotype has only a few counts. The chain recombines TRBV5-1 with TRBJ2-3; D remains unclear. The CDR3 is made up of 18 amino acids. The V and J ends lost 4 bases and 2 bases respectively, with 23 bases between them. Germline V gives CDR1 SGHRS, CDR2 YFSETQ. DNA of the CDR3: TGCGCCAGCAGCCCCCTCAATCTAGTAGCTTCCCACACAGATACGCAGTATTTT. Its translation is CASSPLNLVASHTDTQYF.

The rearrangement uses TRBV29-1 and TRBJ1-2; D ambiguous. CDR1 and CDR2 from the germline V gene are SQVTM and ANQGSEA. The CDR3 extends over 13 amino acids. Deletions cut 7 bases from V and 0 bases from J, with 12 bases between. The CDR3 loop reads CSACREANYGYTF. The CDR3, as DNA: TGCAGCGCATGCCGGGAAGCTAACTATGGCTACACCTTC.

The genes are TRBV4-1 and TRBJ1-1; TRBD1 agrees at 7 bases. Looked up from germline, CDR1 is MGHRA and CDR2 is YSYEKL. This CDR3 region has 12 residues. Unmatched junction bases numbered 1, after V lost 2 bases and J lost 7 bases. In nucleotides, the CDR3 is TGCGCCAGCAGCCAAAGACAGGGTGAAGCTTTCTTT. Translation: CASSQRQGEAFF.

The rearrangement links TRBV27 to TRBJ2-7; D is possibly TRBD2 (6 bases). CDR3 size: 13 residues. Deletions cut 7 bases from V and 3 bases from J, with 13 bases between. Germline V gene lookup returns CDR1 MNHEY and CDR2 SMNVEV (reference sequence). CDR3 protein: CASTRGESYEQYF. CDR3 bases: TGTGCCAGCACACGCGGGGAAAGCTACGAGCAGTACTTC.

In this sample, this clonotype turned up a few times. This chain joins TRBV7-9 and TRBJ2-3; 7 positions match TRBD2. The junction had 8 bases not matched to a gene; V was cut back by 6 bases and J by 2 bases. The CDR3 is 15 residues long. The germline V gene encodes CDR1 SEHNR and CDR2 FQNEAQ (reference sequence). CDR3 residues: CASSITSGTTDTQYF. CDR3 coding DNA: TGTGCCAGCAGTATTACCAGCGGGACCACAGATACGCAGTATTTT.

In its sample, this clonotype was seen a few times. The chain is built from TRBV30 and TRBJ2-4, with 10 positions matching TRBD1. CDR3 length: 14 amino acids. The germline CDR1 and CDR2 sequences are GTSNPN and SVGIG (reference sequence). The J segment lost 5 bases and the V segment lost 2 bases, leaving 3 bases of the junction unmatched. CDR3 region: CAWSRGTGENIQYF. CDR3 DNA sequence: TGTGCCTGGAGTCGGGGGACAGGGGAAAACATTCAGTACTTC.

This clonotype was detected only a few times. The chain is built from TRBV4-3 and TRBJ2-1; 9 nucleotides agree with TRBD2. The junction had 7 bases not matched to a gene; V was cut back by 4 bases and J by 3 bases. The CDR3 has 16 amino acids. The V gene's germline CDR1 is LGHNA and CDR2 YSLEER. The CDR3 region is CASSLMVTSGYNEQFF. DNA of the CDR3: TGCGCCAGCAGCCTGATGGTGACTAGCGGCTACAATGAGCAGTTCTTC.